Below are 8 T cell receptor beta chains sequenced from a single sample in a study of cytomegalovirus exposure and HLA in healthy donors. With 60 Vbeta and 13 Jbeta primers, the PCR was carried out. Clones were read by immunoSEQ multiplex PCR, and TCRdb kept only the in-frame ones, dropping some. Counted here are 170,000 or so clones, approximately 80% occurring once; the ten biggest clones make up 0.65%. Sequenced sample: PBMCs. Receptors were obtained from a boy aged 5-17 years in good health and CMV-seronegative.

The V gene is TRBV4-2, the J gene TRBJ2-2; 8 nucleotides match TRBD1. Germline V gene data show CDR1 as LGHNA and CDR2 as YNFKEQ. With 1 base clipped from V and 9 bases from J, the junction kept 7 bases outside the gene matches. This CDR3 contains 15 residues. The CDR3 nucleotides read TGTGCCAGCAGCCAAGCAGGACAGGGTGTACGGGAGCTGTTTTTT. Translation gives CASSQAGQGVRELFF.

J is TRBJ2-7 and V is TRBV6-5; the match to TRBD2 covers 8 bases. CDR1 is MNHEY, CDR2 SVGAGI, per germline. The CDR3 consists of 14 residues. After removal of 5 bases from V and 0 bases from J, the junction contained 3 bases not matched to a gene. DNA of the CDR3: TGTGCCAGCAGTGTTGCGGGGGGCTCCTACGAGCAGTACTTC. It translates to CASSVAGGSYEQYF.

This chain uses TRBV7-2 with TRBJ1-3, with unresolved D. The CDR3 spans 15 residues. In germline, CDR1 is SGHTA, CDR2 FQGNSA. V was trimmed by 1 base and J by 4 bases, leaving 11 bases between them. The CDR3 DNA reads as TGTGCCAGCAGCTTAGTGAGCACCACGGGAAACACCATATATTTT. Its translation is CASSLVSTTGNTIYF.

V is TRBV5-6 and J is TRBJ2-3, with 8 nucleotides matching TRBD2. This CDR3 comprises 15 residues. The germline V gene has CDR1 SGHDT and CDR2 YYEEEE. V dropped 0 bases and J dropped 3; count of bases not matched to a gene: 3. The CDR3 spells CASSLGLARTDTQYF. The CDR3 nucleotides read TGTGCCAGCAGCTTGGGACTAGCGAGGACAGATACGCAGTATTTT.

This clone has more than one count but fewer than ten. V and J are TRBV4-2 and TRBJ1-1, with a tentative D call TRBD1 (6 bases). The CDR3 consists of 19 residues. Trimming took 5 bases from V and 1 from J, leaving 26 bases between them. Germline CDR1 LGHNA, CDR2 YNFKEQ. This CDR3 is CASSDTFSWGQGRNTEAFF. DNA of the CDR3: TGTGCCAGCAGCGATACTTTCAGCTGGGGGCAGGGTCGGAACACTGAAGCTTTCTTT.

This chain connects TRBV19 to TRBJ1-2; unclear D gene. The CDR3 sequence is 14 residues long. V was trimmed by 1 base and J by 4 bases, leaving 10 bases between them. Germline V CDR1 and CDR2: LNHDA, SQIVND (reference sequence). CDR3 residues: CASSIGTVLYGYTF. CDR3 in DNA: TGTGCCAGTAGTATAGGAACAGTGCTCTATGGCTACACCTTC. Looking up the rest from reference TRBV19 and TRBJ1-2 gives the full variable domain: DGGITQSPKYLFRKEGQNVTLSCEQNLNHDAMYWYRQDPGQGLRLIYYSQIVNDFQKGDIAEGYSVSREKKESFPLTVTSAQKNPTAFYLCASSIGTVLYGYTFGSGTRLTVV.

V and J are TRBV11-3 and TRBJ2-7, with a tentative D call TRBD1 (6 bases). Germline CDR1 is SGHNT and CDR2 is YENEEA. Trimming removed 1 base from V and 2 bases from J, with 9 bases in between. This CDR3 has 14 amino acids. CDR3 nucleotide sequence: TGTGCCAGCAGCTTAGTACAGGGCCCCTACGAGCAGTACTTC. As protein: CASSLVQGPYEQYF.

This clone appeared a single time. The chain carries TRBV11-1 and TRBJ2-5; 8 positions agree with TRBD1. Germline V gene data show CDR1 as SGHAT and CDR2 as FQDESV (reference sequence). The CDR3 is 16 amino acids. With 0 bases clipped from V and 0 bases from J, the junction kept 3 bases outside the gene matches. CDR3 sequence (DNA): TGTGCCAGCAGCTTAGCGACAGGGGTCTACCAAGAGACCCAGTACTTC. Translated: CASSLATGVYQETQYF. The entire variable domain, with the rest obtained from reference TRBV11-1 and TRBJ2-5, is as follows: EAEVAQSPRYKITEKSQAVAFWCDPISGHATLYWYRQILGQGPELLVQFQDESVVDDSQLPKDRFSAERLKGVDSTLKIQPAELGDSAMYLCASSLATGVYQETQYFGPGTRLLVL.